The present TCR beta chain was sequenced within a study of cytomegalovirus exposure and HLA in healthy donors. Study observations and caveats: It was 150 to 200 TCR beta chains that were listed as cytomegalovirus-associated.

Primers included in the PCR were 60 Vbeta and 13 Jbeta primers. Only in-frame clones appear in the TCRdb table, and some are missing; sequencing was by immunoSEQ multiplex PCR. Reported are 100,000 to 150,000 clones; the ten largest clones contain about 2.7%. With respect to this clone: Antigen unknown.

This CDR3 spans 15 amino acids. CDR1 is SEHNR, CDR2 FQNEAQ, per germline (reference sequence). Losses at the gene ends were 8 bases for V and 2 bases for J; bases not matched to a gene: 8. Sequencing was performed on PBMCs. The sequence came from a man under 40 in good health and CMV-seronegative. This chain links TRBV7-9 with TRBJ2-2, with 7 positions matching TRBD2. CDR3 nucleotide sequence: TGTGCCAGCCTCCGGCTAGCGGATAACACCGGGGAGCTGTTTTTT. Its protein product is CASLRLADNTGELFF.